This TCR beta chain was profiled in a study of T cell responses to AZD1222 COVID-19 vaccine. Points from the study as a whole: Clonal diversity may have been underestimated, and the donors were mostly white British, with more females than males.

Clones were read by immunoSEQ multiplex PCR, and TCRdb kept only the in-frame ones, dropping some. The table records fewer than 200,000 clones, just over 90% of them present only once. The V segment lost 2 bases and the J segment 8 bases; nucleotides outside the gene matches: 10. This CDR3 region has 15 residues. CDR1 is SGDLS and CDR2 is YYNGEE in the germline V gene. Worth noting for this clone: The antigen is not known.

Sequenced material: peripheral blood, taken on day 0 of MenACWY control vaccination. This receptor was obtained from an adult in good health. The chain has TRBV9 and TRBJ2-1, with 7 nucleotides matching TRBD1. CDR3 protein: CASSVQGEFRDEQFF. The CDR3 nucleotides are TGTGCCAGCAGCGTTCAGGGGGAGTTCAGGGATGAGCAGTTCTTC.